The 23 T cell receptor beta chains given below trace back to one sample, sequenced in a study of technical replicates of blood from a handful of donors (TCRdb year 2017). Library method: the immunoSEQ multiplex PCR assay. TCRdb stores this immuneACCESS table with in-frame sequences only. Part of the clones is absent; in the studies checked, under half of the shortfall reflects unresolved V genes, and no reason is known for the rest. The sample data list 85,000 to 100,000 clones, and 95% of these were observed just once. The ten most abundant clones make up roughly 0.28% of the sample. The sample taken for sequencing was T cells isolated from PBMCs. The receptors were gathered from a human donor in good health.

V and J are TRBV2 and TRBJ2-2, with TRBD2 identical over 8 bases. CDR1 SNHLY and CDR2 FYNNEI come from the germline V gene. The CDR3 consists of 16 residues. V trimming: 7 bases; J trimming: 4 bases; junction bases outside the gene matches: 11. The DNA of the CDR3 is TGTGCCAGCAAGCAGGGCGGTAGCGGGGCCACCGGGGAGCTGTTTTTT. Residues: CASKQGGSGATGELFF. Combining the CDR3 with reference TRBV2 and TRBJ2-2 gives the whole variable domain EPEVTQTPSHQVTQMGQEVILRCVPISNHLYFYWYRQILGQKVEFLVSFYNNEISEKSEIFDDQFSVERPDGSNFTLKIRSTKLEDSAMYFCASKQGGSGATGELFFGEGSRLTVL.

CDR3 sequence: CASSPGGTEAFF. The CDR3 coding sequence is TGTGCCAGCAGTCCGGGTGGCACTGAAGCTTTCTTT. The chain combines TRBV6-5 with TRBJ1-1; D not resolved. V lost 5 bases to trimming and J lost 4 bases, with 8 bases between them. In germline, CDR1 is MNHEY, CDR2 SVGAGI. The CDR3 covers 12 residues.

The chain couples TRBV27 to TRBJ2-3; D remains unclear. CDR1 MNHEY and CDR2 SMNVEV come from the germline V gene (reference sequence). V was pared by 0 bases and J by 2 bases, with 6 bases between. This CDR3 is 14 amino acids long. The CDR3 loop is CASSLSWATDTQYF. In DNA, the CDR3 is TGTGCCAGCAGTTTATCCTGGGCCACAGATACGCAGTATTTT.

The rearrangement uses TRBV5-1 and TRBJ2-5; D is perhaps TRBD1 (5 bases). Per the germline V gene, CDR1 is SGHRS and CDR2 is YFSETQ. The CDR3 length is 14 residues. Trimming pared 1 base from V and 2 bases from J, leaving 9 bases between. Written as DNA, the CDR3 is TGCGCCAGCAGCTTGTCAGGGCTTCAAGAGACCCAGTACTTC. It codes for CASSLSGLQETQYF.

The J gene is TRBJ2-1, the V gene TRBV5-1; 8 positions agree with TRBD1. The CDR3 length is 17 residues. CDR1 and CDR2 (germline): SGHRS, YFSETQ. The V segment lost 1 base and the J segment 3 bases; nucleotides outside the gene matches: 9. The CDR3 nucleotides are TGCGCCAGCAGCTTGAGGGACAGGACCGAAAACTACAATGAGCAGTTCTTC. Amino acids: CASSLRDRTENYNEQFF.

The rearrangement links TRBV6-1 to TRBJ2-1; D possibly corresponds to TRBD1 (6 bases). The V end was cut by 7 bases, the J end by 9 bases, with 13 bases between. CDR1 is MNHNS, CDR2 SASEGT, per germline. The CDR3 contains 12 residues. CDR3 sequence (DNA): TGTGCCAGCATGACCGACAGGTTTGAGCAGTTCTTC. Translated: CASMTDRFEQFF.

V gene TRBV7-9 combines with J gene TRBJ1-5; TRBD1 might be the D (5 bases). The V end lost 1 base, the J end lost 6 bases, and 10 bases lay between the germline ends. The V gene's germline CDR1 is SEHNR and CDR2 FQNEAQ (reference sequence). The CDR3 loop spans 14 amino acids. CDR3 nucleotides: TGTGCCAGCAGCTTAGAGCAGGGCGGTCAGCCCCAGCATTTT. This encodes CASSLEQGGQPQHF.

The genes are TRBV5-1 and TRBJ2-3; 10 bases line up with TRBD2. Germline CDR1 is SGHRS and CDR2 is YFSETQ. This CDR3 contains 15 residues. Losses at the gene ends were 3 bases for V and 2 bases for J; bases not matched to a gene: 3. The CDR3 region has the DNA TGCGCCAGCAGCTGGCTAGCGGGAGACACAGATACGCAGTATTTT. Translation: CASSWLAGDTDTQYF.

The V and J genes are TRBV7-9 and TRBJ1-2, with D possibly being TRBD1 (5 bases). Germline CDR1 and CDR2: SEHNR and FQNEAQ (reference sequence). Trimming removed 10 bases at V and 7 bases at J, with 19 bases between. The CDR3 sequence is 13 residues long. The CDR3 DNA reads TGTGCCACCATAAAGGAGGGGTCAGGTGGCTACACCTTC. Amino acids: CATIKEGSGGYTF.

The V and J genes are TRBV6-6 and TRBJ1-4; 11 bases map to TRBD1. With 2 bases clipped from V and 7 bases from J, the junction kept 6 bases outside the gene matches. CDR1 is MNHNY, CDR2 SVGAGI, per germline (reference sequence). The CDR3 covers 16 residues. The CDR3 is CASSYGTGGGVEKLFF. The CDR3 DNA reads TGTGCCAGCAGTTACGGGACAGGGGGTGGGGTTGAAAAACTGTTTTTT.

The chain carries TRBV7-9 and TRBJ2-7; D gene unclear. Germline V gene sequence: CDR1 SEHNR, CDR2 FQNEAQ (reference sequence). V gave up 5 bases and J gave up 3 bases, with 17 bases separating them. The CDR3 extends over 15 amino acids. CDR3 DNA: TGTGCCAGCAGCCGAGGCCCGACCCCGAACTACGAGCAGTACTTC. This translates into CASSRGPTPNYEQYF.

The V and J genes are TRBV7-9 and TRBJ2-2; D perhaps matches TRBD1 (5 bases). Deletions cut 5 bases from V and 4 bases from J, with 11 bases between. Germline V lookup: CDR1 SEHNR, CDR2 FQNEAQ (reference sequence). The CDR3 spans 14 residues. CDR3 sequence reads: CASSATTVTGELFF. The CDR3 DNA is TGTGCCAGCAGCGCCACGACAGTCACCGGGGAGCTGTTTTTT.

The V and J genes are TRBV21-1 and TRBJ1-2; the table gives TRBD1 as D, unverified against the DNA. TRBV21-1 is flagged as a pseudogene. The CDR3 runs to 13 residues. The CDR3 DNA reads TGTGCCAGCAGCCACGGACAGTCCTATGGCTACACCTTC. It translates to CASSHGQSYGYTF.

This rearrangement joins TRBV2 to TRBJ1-5, with 7 bases fitting TRBD1. The CDR3 contains 13 residues. Germline V gene sequence: CDR1 SNHLY, CDR2 FYNNEI. V gave up 6 bases and J gave up 5 bases; unmatched junction bases: 4. The chain's CDR3 is CASRRQGDQPQHF. The CDR3 DNA sequence: TGTGCCAGCAGGAGACAGGGTGATCAGCCCCAGCATTTT.

CDR3 in amino acids: CASIQGAAGQPQHF. The DNA of the CDR3 is TGTGCCAGCATACAGGGCGCCGCCGGTCAGCCCCAGCATTTT. The J gene is TRBJ1-5, the V gene TRBV28; weak D call: TRBD1 (6 bases). Deletions cut 7 bases from V and 6 bases from J, with 16 bases between. CDR1 MDHEN and CDR2 SYDVKM come from the germline V gene. The CDR3 covers 14 residues.

The J gene is TRBJ2-1, the V gene TRBV2; 7 nucleotides match TRBD2. CDR3 length: 14 amino acids. Trimming removed 8 bases from V and 2 bases from J; junction bases left unmatched: 6. CDR1 is SNHLY and CDR2 is FYNNEI in the germline V gene. CDR3 DNA sequence: TGTGCCAGCTATGGGGCGGGGGCCTACAATGAGCAGTTCTTC. It specifies CASYGAGAYNEQFF.

The chain has TRBV15 and TRBJ1-2; tentative D call: TRBD1 (6 bases). V was trimmed by 11 bases and J by 6 bases, leaving 22 bases between them. The CDR3 contains 14 residues. The V gene's germline CDR1 is LNHNV and CDR2 YYDKDF (reference sequence). CDR3 protein: CAAGGAFLSNGYTF. CDR3 DNA sequence: TGTGCCGCGGGGGGGGCTTTCCTTAGCAATGGCTACACCTTC.

The rearrangement uses TRBV29-1 and TRBJ2-5, with TRBD1 matching 8 bases. The V segment lost 8 bases and the J segment 3 bases; nucleotides outside the gene matches: 11. The V gene's germline CDR1 is SQVTM and CDR2 ANQGSEA. The CDR3 sequence is 14 residues long. The CDR3, as DNA: TGCAGCACATTTTCGACAGGGGCAGAAGAGACCCAGTACTTC. Translated: CSTFSTGAEETQYF.

This chain connects TRBV18 to TRBJ1-5; D ambiguous. The V gene lost 3 bases and the J gene lost 0 bases, with 9 bases spanning the gap. There are 15 residues in the CDR3. Germline CDR1 reads KGHSH; CDR2 reads LQKENI. CDR3: CASSPNENSNQPQHF. The CDR3 bases are TGTGCCAGCTCACCTAACGAGAATAGCAATCAGCCCCAGCATTTT.

The chain couples TRBV2 to TRBJ2-2; 7 positions agree with TRBD2. V trimming: 8 bases; J trimming: 4 bases; junction bases outside the gene matches: 7. This CDR3 contains 14 residues. The germline V gene has CDR1 SNHLY and CDR2 FYNNEI. Here the CDR3 reads CASFSTSRTGELFF. In nucleotides, the CDR3 is TGTGCCAGCTTCTCGACTAGCCGCACCGGGGAGCTGTTTTTT. Filled out from reference TRBV2 and TRBJ2-2, the complete variable domain reads EPEVTQTPSHQVTQMGQEVILRCVPISNHLYFYWYRQILGQKVEFLVSFYNNEISEKSEIFDDQFSVERPDGSNFTLKIRSTKLEDSAMYFCASFSTSRTGELFFGEGSRLTVL.

The chain has TRBV13 and TRBJ1-2, with D perhaps TRBD1 (6 bases). CDR1 and CDR2 from the germline V gene are PRHDT and FYEKMQ (reference sequence). The V and J ends lost 4 bases and 2 bases respectively, with 14 bases between them. The CDR3 covers 15 residues. CDR3 amino acids: CASSSSRTENYGYTF. The CDR3 bases are TGTGCCAGCAGCTCCTCTCGGACAGAGAACTATGGCTACACCTTC.

This sequence joins TRBV4-1 and TRBJ2-7; 8 positions agree with TRBD1. The germline V gene encodes CDR1 MGHRA and CDR2 YSYEKL. There are 16 residues in the CDR3. The junction had 9 bases not matched to a gene; V was cut back by 1 base and J by 4 bases. CDR3 nucleotide sequence: TGCGCCAGCAGCCAAGGTTGGGACAGGAGTAAGTACGAGCAGTACTTC. Its translation is CASSQGWDRSKYEQYF.

The chain uses TRBV6-5 and TRBJ2-7; 7 bases map to TRBD1. Per germline, CDR1 MNHEY and CDR2 SVGAGI. The junction had 11 bases not matched to a gene; V was cut back by 6 bases and J by 6 bases. The CDR3 has 14 amino acids. This CDR3 is CASSLTGYLSEQYF. Written as DNA, the CDR3 is TGTGCCAGCAGCTTGACAGGGTATCTTTCCGAGCAGTACTTC.